A selection of T cell receptor beta chains follows, all from one sample in a study of shared clonotypes between healthy human individuals. TCRdb keeps only in-frame clones here, not all; method: immunoSEQ multiplex PCR. The repertoire holds 2 million to 2.5 million clones, with 80% to 95% as singletons. Sequencing used naive CD4+ T cells from PBMCs. These receptors were taken from a young man in good health. Some clones in this sample may be carry-over from other donors' samples. The CDR3 runs from the conserved cysteine through the conserved F or W. The order of the fields is D gene, J gene, V gene, clone size, CDR3 protein, CDR3 DNA. D genes are given only for firm matches. The listing skips clone size in some rows; elsewhere it reads once, few, many or a size class.

d_gene: .
j_gene: TRBJ2-7
v_gene: TRBV29-1
abundance: .
CDR3aa: CSASSGFGGYEQYF
CDR3nt: TGCAGCGCTTCGTCGGGCTTCGGCGGGTACGAGCAGTACTTC

d_gene: TRBD2
j_gene: TRBJ2-2
v_gene: TRBV7-9
abundance: .
CDR3aa: CASSRTSGKAGELFF
CDR3nt: TGTGCCAGCAGCCGGACTAGCGGGAAGGCCGGGGAGCTGTTTTTT

d_gene: TRBD1
j_gene: TRBJ1-1
v_gene: TRBV5-1
abundance: .
CDR3aa: CASSPGAGGGNTEAFF
CDR3nt: TGCGCCAGCAGCCCCGGAGCAGGGGGCGGTAACACTGAAGCTTTCTTT

d_gene: TRBD1
j_gene: TRBJ1-5
v_gene: TRBV6-1
abundance: .
CDR3aa: CASSAGTDSNQPQHF
CDR3nt: TGTGCCAGCAGCGCCGGGACAGATAGCAATCAGCCCCAGCATTTT

d_gene: TRBD1
j_gene: TRBJ1-2
v_gene: TRBV18
abundance: once
CDR3aa: CASSQGQGSYGYTF
CDR3nt: TGTGCCAGCTCACAGGGACAGGGGAGCTATGGCTACACCTTC

d_gene: TRBD1
j_gene: TRBJ1-2
v_gene: TRBV6-5
abundance: .
CDR3aa: CASRGPGQGANGYTF
CDR3nt: TGTGCCAGCAGGGGTCCGGGACAGGGGGCGAATGGCTACACCTTC

d_gene: .
j_gene: TRBJ1-2
v_gene: TRBV6-5
abundance: .
CDR3aa: CASSYNGGGAGGYTF
CDR3nt: TGTGCCAGCAGTTATAACGGGGGGGGCGCGGGTGGCTACACCTTC

d_gene: .
j_gene: TRBJ1-1
v_gene: TRBV18
abundance: .
CDR3aa: CASSPGWGKNTEAFF
CDR3nt: TGTGCCAGCTCACCAGGCTGGGGTAAGAACACTGAAGCTTTCTTT

d_gene: TRBD2
j_gene: TRBJ2-6
v_gene: TRBV2
abundance: .
CDR3aa: CASSSGGARANVLTF
CDR3nt: TGTGCCAGCAGTTCCGGGGGGGCGCGGGCCAACGTCCTGACTTTC

d_gene: .
j_gene: TRBJ1-4
v_gene: TRBV19
abundance: .
CDR3aa: CASTIRASTNEKLFF
CDR3nt: TGTGCCAGTACCATCAGGGCGAGCACTAATGAAAAACTGTTTTTT